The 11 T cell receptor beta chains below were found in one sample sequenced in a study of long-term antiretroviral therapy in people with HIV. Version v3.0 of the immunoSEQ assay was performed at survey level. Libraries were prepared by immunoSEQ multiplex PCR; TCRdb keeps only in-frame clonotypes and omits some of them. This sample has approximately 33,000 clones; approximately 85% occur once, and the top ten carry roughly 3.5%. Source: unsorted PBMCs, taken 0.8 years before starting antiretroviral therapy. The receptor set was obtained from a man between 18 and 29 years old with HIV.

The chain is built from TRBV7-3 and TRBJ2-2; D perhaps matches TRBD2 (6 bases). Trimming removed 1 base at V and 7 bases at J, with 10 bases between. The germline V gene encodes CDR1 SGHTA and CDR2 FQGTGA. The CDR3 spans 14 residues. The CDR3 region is CASSLKGGNGELFF. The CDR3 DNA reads TGTGCCAGCAGCTTAAAGGGCGGGAACGGGGAGCTGTTTTTT.

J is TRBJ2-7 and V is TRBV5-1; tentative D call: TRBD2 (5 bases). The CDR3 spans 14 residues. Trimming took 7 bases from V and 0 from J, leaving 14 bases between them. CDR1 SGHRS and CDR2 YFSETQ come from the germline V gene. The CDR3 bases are TGCGCCAGCGGCCCGCTAGGGAGCTCCTACGAGCAGTACTTC. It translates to CASGPLGSSYEQYF.

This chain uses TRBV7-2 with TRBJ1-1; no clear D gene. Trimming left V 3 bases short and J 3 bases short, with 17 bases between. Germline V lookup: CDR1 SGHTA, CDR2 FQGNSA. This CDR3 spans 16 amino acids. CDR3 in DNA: TGTGCCAGCAGCTTGGTTGGATCCCTTCTGGACACTGAAGCTTTCTTT. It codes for CASSLVGSLLDTEAFF.

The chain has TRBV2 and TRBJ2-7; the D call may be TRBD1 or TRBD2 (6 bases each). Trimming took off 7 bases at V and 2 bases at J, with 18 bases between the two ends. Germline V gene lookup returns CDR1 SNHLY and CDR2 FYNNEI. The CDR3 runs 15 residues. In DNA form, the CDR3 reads TGTGCCAGCAACCCCGGGGGCGAAAGGCCCTACGAGCAGTACTTC. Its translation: CASNPGGERPYEQYF.

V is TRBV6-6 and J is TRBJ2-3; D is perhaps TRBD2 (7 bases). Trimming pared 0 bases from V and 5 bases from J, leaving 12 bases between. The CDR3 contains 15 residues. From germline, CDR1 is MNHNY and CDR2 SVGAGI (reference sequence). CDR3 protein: CASSYSGGAGDTQYF. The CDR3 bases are TGTGCCAGCAGTTACTCGGGGGGGGCGGGAGATACGCAGTATTTT.

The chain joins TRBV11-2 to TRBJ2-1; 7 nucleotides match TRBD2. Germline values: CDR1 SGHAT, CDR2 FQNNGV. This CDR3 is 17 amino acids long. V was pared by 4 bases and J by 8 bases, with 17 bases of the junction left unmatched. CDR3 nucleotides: TGTGCCAGCAGCTCCGACCCTGGACTAGAACCTAGGGATGAGCAGTTCTTC. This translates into CASSSDPGLEPRDEQFF.

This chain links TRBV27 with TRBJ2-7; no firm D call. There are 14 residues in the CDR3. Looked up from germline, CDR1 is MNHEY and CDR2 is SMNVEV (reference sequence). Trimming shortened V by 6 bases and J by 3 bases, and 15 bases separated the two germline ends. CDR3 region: CASRSMRPLYEQYF. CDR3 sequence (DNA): TGTGCCAGCAGGTCGATGCGGCCACTCTACGAGCAGTACTTC.

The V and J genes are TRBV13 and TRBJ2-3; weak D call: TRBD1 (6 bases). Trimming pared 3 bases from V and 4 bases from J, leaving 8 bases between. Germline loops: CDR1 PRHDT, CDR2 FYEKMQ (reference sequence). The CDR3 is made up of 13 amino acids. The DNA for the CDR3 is TGTGCCAGCAGCTTTGCAGGGGCAGATACGCAGTATTTT. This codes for CASSFAGADTQYF.

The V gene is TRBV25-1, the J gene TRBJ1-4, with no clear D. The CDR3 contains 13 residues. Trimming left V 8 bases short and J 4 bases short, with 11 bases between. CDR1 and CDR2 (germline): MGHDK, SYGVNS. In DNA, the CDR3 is TGTGCCAGCCACGGACTGATTAATGAAAAACTGTTTTTT. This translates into CASHGLINEKLFF. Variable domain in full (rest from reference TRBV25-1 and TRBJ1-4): EADIYQTPRYLVIGTGKKITLECSQTMGHDKMYWYQQDPGMELHLIHYSYGVNSTEKGDLSSESTVSRIRTEHFPLTLESARPSHTSQYLCASHGLINEKLFFGSGTQLSVL.

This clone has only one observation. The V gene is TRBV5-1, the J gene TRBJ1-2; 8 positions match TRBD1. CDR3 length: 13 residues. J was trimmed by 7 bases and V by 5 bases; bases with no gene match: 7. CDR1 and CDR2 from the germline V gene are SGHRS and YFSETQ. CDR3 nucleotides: TGCGCCAGCAGGCCGGGGACAGGTTCTGGCTACACCTTC. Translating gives CASRPGTGSGYTF.

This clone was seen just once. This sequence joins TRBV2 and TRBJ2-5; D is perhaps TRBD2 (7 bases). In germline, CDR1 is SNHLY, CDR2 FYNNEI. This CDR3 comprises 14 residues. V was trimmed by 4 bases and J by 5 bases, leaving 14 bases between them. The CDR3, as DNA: TGTGCCAGCAGTGTGGGGGGGGCTCGGGAGACCCAGTACTTC. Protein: CASSVGGARETQYF.